This TCR beta chain was profiled in a study of T cell responses to AZD1222 COVID-19 vaccine. With regard to this clone: Its antigen is undetermined.

The CDR3 has 15 amino acids. Trimming stripped 1 base from V and 0 bases from J, with 7 bases between. Germline values: CDR1 SGHAT, CDR2 FQNNGV. General study results and limits: Donors were chiefly white British, with a greater number of females, and clonal diversity was perhaps underestimated.

Some clones are missing from TCRdb's copy, which holds only in-frame ones; the method was immunoSEQ multiplex PCR. There are over 110,000 clones in the sample; 93% occur only once, and roughly 4.9% lies in the top ten. The sequences come from peripheral blood, collected on day 0 of AZD1222 vaccination. This chain joins TRBV11-2 and TRBJ2-1; D is unresolved. This sequence was found in an adult in good health. This CDR3 reads CASSLGRGSYNEQFF. The CDR3 nucleotides are TGTGCCAGCAGCTTAGGTCGCGGCTCCTACAATGAGCAGTTCTTC. The variable domain in full, completed from reference TRBV11-2 and TRBJ2-1, reads EAGVAQSPRYKIIEKRQSVAFWCNPISGHATLYWYQQILGQGPKLLIQFQNNGVVDDSQLPKDRFSAERLKGVDSTLKIQPAKLEDSAVYLCASSLGRGSYNEQFFGPGTRLTVL.